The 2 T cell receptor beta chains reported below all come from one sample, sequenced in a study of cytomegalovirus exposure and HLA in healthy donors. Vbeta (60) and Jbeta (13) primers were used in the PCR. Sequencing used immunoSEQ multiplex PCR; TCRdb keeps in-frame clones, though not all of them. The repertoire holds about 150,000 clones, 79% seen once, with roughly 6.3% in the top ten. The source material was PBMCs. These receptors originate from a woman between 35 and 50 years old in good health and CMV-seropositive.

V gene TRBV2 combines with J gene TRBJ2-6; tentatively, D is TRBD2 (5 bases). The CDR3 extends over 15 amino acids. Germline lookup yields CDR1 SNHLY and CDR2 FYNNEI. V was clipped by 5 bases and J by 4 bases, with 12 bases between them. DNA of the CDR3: TGTGCCAGCAGTATGTCCGCGGGCGGGGCCAACGTCCTGACTTTC. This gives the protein CASSMSAGGANVLTF.

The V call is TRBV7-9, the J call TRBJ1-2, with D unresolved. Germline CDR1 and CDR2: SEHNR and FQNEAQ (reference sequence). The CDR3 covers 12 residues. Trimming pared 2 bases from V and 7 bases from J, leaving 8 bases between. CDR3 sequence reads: CASSLTSGGYTF. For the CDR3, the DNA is TGTGCCAGCAGCTTAACGAGCGGTGGCTACACCTTC.